What follows are 27 T cell receptor beta chains derived from one specimen sequenced in a study of T cell repertoires in cytomegalovirus infection (dated by TCRdb to about 2019). These reads were obtained on an Illumina HiSeq 1500. The raw public reads went through TCRdb reprocessing: fastp at Q25, MiXCR clone calling, in-frame beta chains kept. Rows merge per CDR3 protein into single entries with the most common DNA and genes. The sample records 700,000 to 950,000 distinct CDR3 sequences, approximately 29% of which are singletons. 12% of the sample belongs to the ten largest clones. Which antigens these TCRs recognize remains unknown. The meaning of the sample's treatment or condition label: in vitro stimulation with specific CMV peptide epitopes to enrich CMV-specific T cells. The sample was cultured CD8+ T cells from PBMCs, taken from culture after CMV antigen stimulation. The receptor set was obtained from a human donor in good health (CMV status not recorded). Some clones in this sample may be carry-over from other donors' samples.

The table lists this clonotype with many counts. V is TRBV7-8 and J is TRBJ2-4; maybe TRBD2 (7 bases). The CDR3 totals 15 residues. The V gene lost 3 bases and the J gene lost 5 bases, with 14 bases spanning the gap. CDR1 is SGHVS, CDR2 FQNEAQ, per germline. The CDR3: CASSLGGAVENIQYF. The CDR3 DNA reads as TGTGCCAGCAGCTTGGGGGGGGCTGTTGAAAACATTCAGTACTTC.

The chain recombines TRBV6-5 with TRBJ2-2; possibly TRBD1 for D (6 bases). Germline-derived CDR1 and CDR2 are MNHEY and SVGAGI. Trimming stripped 4 bases from V and 1 base from J, with 19 bases between. The CDR3 totals 18 residues. The CDR3 sequence is CASSSSLQGLVNTGELFF. The CDR3 coding sequence is TGTGCCAGCAGTTCCTCGTTACAGGGCCTAGTGAACACCGGGGAGCTGTTTTTT.

Many counts were recorded for this clonotype. V is TRBV7-2 and J is TRBJ1-3; D perhaps matches TRBD1 (6 bases). V was shortened by 3 bases and J by 0 bases, with 15 bases between the two germline ends. Germline-derived CDR1 and CDR2 are SGHTA and FQGNSA. CDR3 length equals 17 residues. For the CDR3, the DNA is TGTGCCAGCAGCTTCAACCGGGACATCTACTCTGGAAACACCATATATTTT. Translation: CASSFNRDIYSGNTIYF. Supplemented by reference TRBV7-2 and TRBJ1-3, the full variable domain reads GAGVSQSPSNKVTEKGKDVELRCDPISGHTALYWYRQSLGQGLEFLIYFQGNSAPDKSGLPSDRFSAERTGGSVSTLTIQRTQQEDSAVYLCASSFNRDIYSGNTIYFGEGSWLTVV.

This clonotype was seen repeatedly, ten times or more. The chain recombines TRBV12-3 or TRBV12-4 with TRBJ2-7; D is undetermined. The CDR3 consists of 12 residues. Trimming pared 5 bases from V and 3 bases from J, leaving 8 bases between. The CDR3 loop is CASSPTSYEQYF. The CDR3 DNA is TGTGCCAGCAGTCCGACAAGCTACGAGCAGTACTTC.

Ten or more counts support this clonotype. The J gene is TRBJ1-4, the V gene TRBV12-3 or TRBV12-4; possibly TRBD1 for D (6 bases). The CDR3 contains 14 residues. Trimming removed 4 bases from V and 5 bases from J, with 11 bases in between. CDR3 bases: TGTGCCAGCAGTTCCAGGGGCCTCAATGAAAAACTGTTTTTT. Its translation: CASSSRGLNEKLFF.

The gene calls are TRBV9 and TRBJ1-1, with unresolved D. The ends were cut back, 3 bases at V and 10 bases at J, with 10 bases in the middle. Germline loops: CDR1 SGDLS, CDR2 YYNGEE. There are 11 residues in the CDR3. The CDR3 DNA reads as TGTGCCAGCAGCGGTACAAAGGGAGCTTTCTTT. It yields the protein CASSGTKGAFF.

This clonotype has just a few counts. The chain has TRBV7-6 and TRBJ2-7; TRBD1 aligns across 8 bases. The CDR3 runs 17 residues. The ends lost 1 base at V and 0 bases at J; junction bases unmatched: 8. Germline V gene lookup returns CDR1 SGHVS and CDR2 FNYEAQ. CDR3 sequence (DNA): TGTGCCAGCAGCTTAGAGGTAGGGGACAGGCGCTCCTACGAGCAGTACTTC. The encoded protein is CASSLEVGDRRSYEQYF.

A few counts support this clonotype. J is TRBJ1-1 and V is TRBV5-1; the match to TRBD1 covers 7 bases. The CDR3 extends over 16 amino acids. V shed 6 bases and J 7 bases; nucleotides not matched to a gene: 18. Germline lookup yields CDR1 SGHRS and CDR2 YFSETQ. The CDR3 here is CASNPRAGGVGGEAFF. The CDR3 nucleotides are TGCGCCAGCAACCCCCGGGCAGGGGGAGTGGGGGGTGAAGCTTTCTTT.

This clonotype was found a few times. The rearrangement links TRBV6-8 to TRBJ1-2; D might be TRBD1 (6 bases). Trimming left V 0 bases short and J 8 bases short, with 13 bases between. The CDR3 spans 14 residues. Looked up from germline, CDR1 is MNHGY and CDR2 is SAAAGT. Here the CDR3 DNA reads TGTGCCAGCAGTTACTCGAACAGGGCGAACGGCTACACCTTC. Protein product: CASSYSNRANGYTF.

This clonotype was observed a handful of times. The J gene is TRBJ2-7, the V gene TRBV7-8, with D possibly TRBD2 on 6 matching bases. With 5 bases removed from V and 0 bases from J, the gap between germline ends came to 14 bases. The length of the CDR3 is 15 residues. Germline CDR1 reads SGHVS; CDR2 reads FQNEAQ. The CDR3 DNA reads as TGTGCCAGCAGCCGGGACTTGGGGAGCTCCTACGAGCAGTACGTC. This sequence encodes CASSRDLGSSYEQYV.

The chain combines TRBV4-2 with TRBJ2-3; 10 positions agree with TRBD1. The junction had 1 base not matched to a gene; V was cut back by 0 bases and J by 4 bases. The CDR3 contains 15 residues. Germline V lookup: CDR1 LGHNA, CDR2 YNFKEQ. The CDR3 is CASSQEDRGADTQYF. DNA for the CDR3: TGTGCCAGCAGCCAAGAGGACAGGGGGGCAGATACGCAGTATTTT.

The CDR3 loop reads CSVEGMEGTYNEQFF. Here the CDR3 DNA reads TGCAGCGTTGAGGGGATGGAGGGAACCTACAATGAGCAGTTCTTC. The J gene is TRBJ2-1, the V gene TRBV29-1, with TRBD2 as a possible D gene (6 bases). The germline gives CDR1 SQVTM, CDR2 ANQGSEA. Trimming cost V 3 bases and J 2 bases, with 14 bases left between them. This CDR3 has 15 residues.

The genes are TRBV6-2 or TRBV6-3 and TRBJ2-7, with TRBD1 matching over 9 bases. This CDR3 has 16 amino acids. The V and J ends lost 5 bases and 1 base, in that order; junction bases with no gene match: 9. Germline V gives CDR1 MNHEY, CDR2 SVGEGT. DNA of the CDR3: TGTGCCAGCAGTCCCGGGGGACAGGGTTCTTCCTACGAGCAGTACGTC. Translating it yields CASSPGGQGSSYEQYV.

The genes are TRBV5-6 and TRBJ2-2; D is ambiguous. V dropped 1 base and J dropped 6 bases, with 7 bases sitting between them. Germline CDR1 SGHDT, CDR2 YYEEEE. This CDR3 comprises 13 residues. Here the CDR3 reads CASSLMGPGELFF. The CDR3 DNA is TGTGCCAGCAGCTTGATGGGTCCCGGGGAGCTGTTTTTT.

This clonotype was recorded a few times. The V and J genes are TRBV6-5 and TRBJ1-1; possibly TRBD1 for D (5 bases). This CDR3 is built from 17 residues. Germline CDR1 reads MNHEY; CDR2 reads SVGAGI. The V and J ends lost 0 bases and 3 bases respectively, with 17 bases between them. This CDR3 is CASSYSNLGRVDTEAFF. The CDR3 DNA sequence: TGTGCCAGCAGTTACTCAAATCTAGGCAGGGTAGACACTGAAGCTTTCTTT.

The V and J genes are TRBV6-2 or TRBV6-3 and TRBJ1-2; no firm D call. V lost 6 bases to trimming and J lost 5 bases, with 13 bases between them. CDR3 size: 13 residues. Germline CDR1 reads MNHEY; CDR2 reads SVGEGT. The CDR3 bases are TGTGCCAGCAGCCCCACAGAGACTTATGGCTACACCTTC. Translated: CASSPTETYGYTF.

The rearrangement joins TRBV7-6 to TRBJ2-1; possible D gene TRBD1, 6 bases. V was shortened by 5 bases and J by 4 bases, with 15 bases between the two germline ends. Per germline, CDR1 SGHVS and CDR2 FNYEAQ. The CDR3 contains 15 residues. CDR3 sequence reads: CASSPVDSLYNEQFF. The CDR3 DNA reads as TGTGCCAGCAGCCCAGTGGACAGCTTATACAATGAGCAGTTCTTC. The variable domain in full, completed from reference TRBV7-6 and TRBJ2-1, reads GAGVSQSPRYKVTKRGQDVALRCDPISGHVSLYWYRQALGQGPEFLTYFNYEAQQDKSGLPNDRFSAERPEGSISTLTIQRTEQRDSAMYRCASSPVDSLYNEQFFGPGTRLTVL.

The V call is TRBV29-1, the J call TRBJ2-6; D unresolved. This CDR3 comprises 19 residues. Between the trimmed V and J ends, which lost 0 bases and 0 bases, there was a span of 18 bases. Looked up from germline, CDR1 is SQVTM and CDR2 is ANQGSEA. The CDR3: CSVEDFRSSTVSGANVLTF. As DNA, the CDR3 is TGCAGCGTTGAAGATTTTAGGAGCAGTACTGTCTCTGGGGCCAACGTCCTGACTTTC. The whole variable domain, remainder taken from reference TRBV29-1 and TRBJ2-6, is SAVISQKPSRDICQRGTSLTIQCQVDSQVTMMFWYRQQPGQSLTLIATANQGSEATYESGFVIDKFPISRPNLTFSTLTVSNMSPEDSSIYLCSVEDFRSSTVSGANVLTFGAGSRLTVL.

The chain links TRBV5-1 to TRBJ1-1; 7 positions agree with TRBD1. CDR1 SGHRS and CDR2 YFSETQ come from the germline V gene. Unmatched junction bases numbered 6, after V lost 3 bases and J lost 7 bases. CDR3 length equals 13 residues. In DNA form, the CDR3 reads TGCGCCAGCAGCTGGGACAGTCCTTTTGAAGCTTTCTTT. Protein: CASSWDSPFEAFF.

The V gene is TRBV19, the J gene TRBJ2-1; D is uncertain. CDR1 and CDR2 (germline): LNHDA, SQIVND (reference sequence). Trimming stripped 0 bases from V and 8 bases from J, with 8 bases between. The CDR3 is 13 residues long. Here the CDR3 reads CASSIELEDEQFF. In nucleotides, the CDR3 is TGTGCCAGTAGTATAGAGCTGGAAGATGAGCAGTTCTTC. The variable domain in full, completed from reference TRBV19 and TRBJ2-1, reads DGGITQSPKYLFRKEGQNVTLSCEQNLNHDAMYWYRQDPGQGLRLIYYSQIVNDFQKGDIAEGYSVSREKKESFPLTVTSAQKNPTAFYLCASSIELEDEQFFGPGTRLTVL.

This clonotype was detected a few times. V gene TRBV19 combines with J gene TRBJ2-7, with D possibly being TRBD2 (5 bases). This CDR3 is built from 15 residues. Germline V gene lookup returns CDR1 LNHDA and CDR2 SQIVND (reference sequence). Between the trimmed V and J ends, which lost 3 bases and 3 bases, there was a span of 15 bases. This chain's CDR3 is CASSMGVVGDYEQYF. The CDR3 bases are TGTGCCAGTAGTATGGGAGTAGTCGGGGACTACGAGCAGTACTTC.

The chain links TRBV29-1 to TRBJ1-3; D unclear. The CDR3 spans 11 residues. Germline V gene data show CDR1 as SQVTM and CDR2 as ANQGSEA. V was shortened by 4 bases and J by 5 bases, with 6 bases between the two germline ends. The CDR3 region is CSVVSRNTIYF. CDR3 coding DNA: TGCAGCGTTGTAAGCAGAAACACCATATATTTT.

The chain is built from TRBV27 and TRBJ1-5; D unclear. V lost 7 bases and J 6 bases, leaving 19 bases between the germline ends. This CDR3 region has 15 residues. Germline CDR1 MNHEY, CDR2 SMNVEV (reference sequence). Written as DNA, the CDR3 is TGTGCCAGCACCCCCTTCCCAGGACCCCGTCAGCCCCAGCATTTT. The encoded protein is CASTPFPGPRQPQHF.

The genes are TRBV20-1 and TRBJ2-2, with D unclear. CDR1 is DFQATT, CDR2 SNEGSKA, per germline (reference sequence). Trimming removed 6 bases from V and 1 base from J, with 6 bases in between. This CDR3 is built from 12 residues. In DNA, the CDR3 is TGCAGTGCCCCTTGGAACACCGGGGAGCTGTTTTTT. It specifies CSAPWNTGELFF.

This clonotype was picked up many times. The chain uses TRBV12-3 or TRBV12-4 and TRBJ2-7; a possible D gene is TRBD1 (6 bases). With 4 bases removed from V and 2 bases from J, the gap between germline ends came to 15 bases. The CDR3 extends over 15 amino acids. The CDR3 protein is CASSSTGKVAYEQYF. The CDR3 DNA follows: TGTGCCAGCAGTTCTACAGGGAAGGTGGCCTACGAGCAGTACTTC.

J is TRBJ1-1 and V is TRBV7-2; 8 positions agree with TRBD1. The germline V gene encodes CDR1 SGHTA and CDR2 FQGNSA. This CDR3 spans 15 amino acids. V was clipped by 4 bases and J by 6 bases; unmatched bases: 10. Here the CDR3 reads CASSYTRGRIPEAFF. In DNA form, the CDR3 reads TGTGCCAGCAGCTACACCAGGGGGCGCATCCCTGAAGCTTTCTTT. The entire variable domain, with the rest obtained from reference TRBV7-2 and TRBJ1-1, is as follows: GAGVSQSPSNKVTEKGKDVELRCDPISGHTALYWYRQSLGQGLEFLIYFQGNSAPDKSGLPSDRFSAERTGGSVSTLTIQRTQQEDSAVYLCASSYTRGRIPEAFFGQGTRLTVV.

The rearrangement links TRBV7-6 to TRBJ2-7; D possibly matches TRBD1 or TRBD2 (5 bases each). This CDR3 is built from 14 residues. CDR1 is SGHVS, CDR2 FNYEAQ, per germline. With 3 bases removed from V and 5 bases from J, the gap between germline ends came to 14 bases. This chain's CDR3 is CASSFRAGSNEQYF. Written as DNA, the CDR3 is TGTGCCAGCAGCTTTCGGGCAGGGAGTAACGAGCAGTACTTC.